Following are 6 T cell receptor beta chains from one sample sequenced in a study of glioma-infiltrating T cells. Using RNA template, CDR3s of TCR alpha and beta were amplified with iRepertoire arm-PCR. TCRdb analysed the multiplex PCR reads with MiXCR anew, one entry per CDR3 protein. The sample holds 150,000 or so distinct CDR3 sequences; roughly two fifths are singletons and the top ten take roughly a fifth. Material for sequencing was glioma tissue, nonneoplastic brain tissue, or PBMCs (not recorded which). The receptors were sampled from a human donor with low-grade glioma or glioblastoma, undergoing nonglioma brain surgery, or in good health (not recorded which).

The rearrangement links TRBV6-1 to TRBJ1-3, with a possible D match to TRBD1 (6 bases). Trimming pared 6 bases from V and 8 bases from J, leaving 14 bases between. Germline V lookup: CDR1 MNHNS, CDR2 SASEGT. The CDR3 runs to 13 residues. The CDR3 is CASRTGTTDTIYF. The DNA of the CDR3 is TGTGCCAGCAGGACCGGGACAACGGACACCATATATTTT.

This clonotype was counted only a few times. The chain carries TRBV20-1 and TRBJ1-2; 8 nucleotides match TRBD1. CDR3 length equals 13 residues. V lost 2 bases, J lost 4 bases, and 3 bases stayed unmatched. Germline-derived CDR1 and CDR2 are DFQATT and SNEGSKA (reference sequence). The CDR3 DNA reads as TGCAGTGCTAGATCGACAGGGGTCTATGGCTACACCTTC. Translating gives CSARSTGVYGYTF.

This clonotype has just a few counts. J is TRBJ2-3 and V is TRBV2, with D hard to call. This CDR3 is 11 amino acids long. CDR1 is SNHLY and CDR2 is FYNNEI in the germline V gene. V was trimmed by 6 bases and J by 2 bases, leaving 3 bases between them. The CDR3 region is CASRYTDTQYF. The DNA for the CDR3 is TGTGCCAGCAGGTACACAGATACGCAGTATTTT.

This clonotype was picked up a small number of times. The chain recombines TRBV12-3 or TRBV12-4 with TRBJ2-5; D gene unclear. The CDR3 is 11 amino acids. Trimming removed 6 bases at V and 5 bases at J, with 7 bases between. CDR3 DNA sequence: TGTGCCAGCAGGCGCTCGGAGACCCAGTACTTC. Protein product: CASRRSETQYF.

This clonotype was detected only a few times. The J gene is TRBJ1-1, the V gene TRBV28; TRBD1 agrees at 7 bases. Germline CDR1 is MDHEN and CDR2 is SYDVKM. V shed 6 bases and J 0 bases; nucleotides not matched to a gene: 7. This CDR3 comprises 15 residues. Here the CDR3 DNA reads TGTGCCAGCAGCGGAAACAGGGGTATGAACACTGAAGCTTTCTTT. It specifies CASSGNRGMNTEAFF.

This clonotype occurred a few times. This CDR3 is CATSDPNTEAFF. The CDR3 region has the DNA TGTGCCACCAGTGACCCGAACACTGAAGCTTTCTTT. The J gene is TRBJ1-1, the V gene TRBV24-1; no reliable D call. V was trimmed by 4 bases and J by 1 base, leaving 3 bases between them. CDR1 and CDR2 from the germline V gene are KGHDR and SFDVKD. The CDR3 spans 12 residues.